Listed here are 3 T cell receptor beta chains from one sample, sequenced in a study of blood T cell repertoires in COVID-19. Repertoires were generated with immunoSEQ multiplex PCR, while TCRdb's copy carries only in-frame clones and drops some. The sample lists 90,000 to 120,000 clones, around 88% seen once, with around 6.5% in the top ten. The source material was peripheral blood. The receptors shown here come from a middle-aged man with active or convalescent COVID-19.

The rearrangement joins TRBV5-1 to TRBJ2-1, with TRBD2 matching over 7 bases. The CDR3 has 14 amino acids. V shed 0 bases and J 7 bases; nucleotides not matched to a gene: 4. Germline CDR1 and CDR2: SGHRS and YFSETQ. CDR3 residues: CASSLGLAENEQFF. The CDR3 bases are TGCGCCAGCAGCTTGGGGCTAGCGGAGAATGAGCAGTTCTTC.

The chain uses TRBV11-2 and TRBJ2-7; maybe TRBD1 (5 bases). The CDR3 runs 17 residues. V was cut by 5 bases and J by 0 bases, with 20 bases left in between. Germline-derived CDR1 and CDR2 are SGHAT and FQNNGV. CDR3 nucleotides: TGTGCCAGCAGCCCACTAAAAAGGGGCCGCACCTCCTACGAGCAGTACTTC. The encoded protein is CASSPLKRGRTSYEQYF.

This clone is a singleton in its sample. The V gene is TRBV27, the J gene TRBJ1-1; the match to TRBD1 covers 8 bases. The CDR3 length is 15 residues. The germline V gene has CDR1 MNHEY and CDR2 SMNVEV (reference sequence). Germline trimming cut 1 base from V and 1 base from J; bases unmatched to any gene: 2. Written as DNA, the CDR3 is TGTGCCAGCAGTTTATTGGGGACAGGGAACACTGAAGCTTTCTTT. As protein: CASSLLGTGNTEAFF.